This T cell receptor (beta chain) was observed in a study of T cells in Graves' hyperthyroidism and ophthalmopathy. Whole-study context: Peripheral blood sampling occurred at initial diagnosis, before any treatment.

Amplification of TCR beta CDR3 regions used RNA as the template. An initial round of RT-PCR targeting the TCR CDR3 relied on the HTBI primer set. TCRdb redid the calling of the multiplex PCR reads with MiXCR, one entry per CDR3 protein. In the table there are hundreds of thousands of distinct CDR3 sequences, about two fifths of which are singletons. Germline CDR1 and CDR2: SGDLS and YYNGEE. The CDR3 extends over 18 amino acids. Trimming cost V 7 bases and J 4 bases; bases outside gene matches: 16. Study-level points and caveats: Expanded thyroid clonotypes (above 0.001) were mostly also found in blood. The model predicted ophthalmopathy a median 6.5 months before onset.

On the basis of clinical symptoms, serum thyroxine and TRAb, thyroid ultrasound and orbital computed tomography, diagnoses were made. As concerns this clonotype: Its specificity is unknown.

The chain couples TRBV9 to TRBJ2-2; 10 bases fit TRBD2. The sample comprised blood. The TCR was taken from a man between 18 and 29 years old with Graves' hyperthyroidism. DNA for the CDR3: TGTGCCAGCGCGGAGCTAGCGGGGGTCCCATACTCCACCGGGGAGCTGTTTTTT. Protein sequence: CASAELAGVPYSTGELFF. Combining the CDR3 with reference TRBV9 and TRBJ2-2 gives the whole variable domain DSGVTQTPKHLITATGQRVTLRCSPRSGDLSVYWYQQSLDQGLQFLIQYYNGEERAKGNILERFSAQQFPDLHSELNLSSLELGDSALYFCASAELAGVPYSTGELFFGEGSRLTVL.